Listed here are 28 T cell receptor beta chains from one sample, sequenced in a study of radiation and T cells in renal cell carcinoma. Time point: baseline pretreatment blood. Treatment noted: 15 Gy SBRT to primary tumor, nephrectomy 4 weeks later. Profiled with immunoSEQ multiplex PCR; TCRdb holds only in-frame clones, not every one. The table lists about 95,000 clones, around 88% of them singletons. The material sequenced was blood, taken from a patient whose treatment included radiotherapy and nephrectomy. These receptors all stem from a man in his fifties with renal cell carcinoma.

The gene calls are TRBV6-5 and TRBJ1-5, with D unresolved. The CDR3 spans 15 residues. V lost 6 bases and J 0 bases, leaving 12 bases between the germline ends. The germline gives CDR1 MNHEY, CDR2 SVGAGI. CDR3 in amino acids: CASSLSHYSNQPQHF. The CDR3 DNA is TGTGCCAGCAGCCTCTCCCATTATAGCAATCAGCCCCAGCATTTT.

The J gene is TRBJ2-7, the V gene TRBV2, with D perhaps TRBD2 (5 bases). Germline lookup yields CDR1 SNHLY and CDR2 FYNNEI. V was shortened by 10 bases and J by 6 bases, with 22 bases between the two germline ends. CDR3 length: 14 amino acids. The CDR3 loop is CATRGHDPLSEQYF. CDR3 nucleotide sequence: TGTGCCACCCGGGGTCATGACCCTCTCAGCGAGCAGTACTTC.

The CDR3 region has the DNA TGTGCCAGCAGCGTAGATGGGGAAATCTACGAGCAGTACTTC. Residues: CASSVDGEIYEQYF. This rearrangement joins TRBV9 to TRBJ2-7; D remains unclear. The germline V and J ends were trimmed by 0 bases and 3 bases, with 10 bases remaining between them. This CDR3 is 14 amino acids long. Germline loops: CDR1 SGDLS, CDR2 YYNGEE.

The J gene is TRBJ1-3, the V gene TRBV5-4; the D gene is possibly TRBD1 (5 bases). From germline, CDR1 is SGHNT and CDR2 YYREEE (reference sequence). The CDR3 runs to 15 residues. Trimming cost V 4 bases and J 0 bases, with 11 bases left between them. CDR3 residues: CASSPWGSSGNTIYF. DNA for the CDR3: TGTGCCAGCAGCCCCTGGGGGAGCTCTGGAAACACCATATATTTT. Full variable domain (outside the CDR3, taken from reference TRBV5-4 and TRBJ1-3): ETGVTQSPTHLIKTRGQQVTLRCSSQSGHNTVSWYQQALGQGPQFIFQYYREEENGRGNFPPRFSGLQFPNYSSELNVNALELDDSALYLCASSPWGSSGNTIYFGEGSWLTVV.

The CDR3 DNA reads TGCGCCAGCAGCCAAGCTTCGATACGAGGCACAGATACGCAGTATTTT. This encodes CASSQASIRGTDTQYF. This chain joins TRBV4-1 and TRBJ2-3; D is undetermined. The CDR3 has 16 amino acids. CDR1 and CDR2 from the germline V gene are MGHRA and YSYEKL. V shed 1 base and J shed 1 base, with 12 bases lying between them.

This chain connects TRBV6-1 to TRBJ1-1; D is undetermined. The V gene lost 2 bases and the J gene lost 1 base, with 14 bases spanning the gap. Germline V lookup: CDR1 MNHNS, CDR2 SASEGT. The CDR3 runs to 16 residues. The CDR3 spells CASSELVMVGNTEAFF. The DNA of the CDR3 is TGTGCCAGCAGTGAATTAGTTATGGTAGGGAACACTGAAGCTTTCTTT.

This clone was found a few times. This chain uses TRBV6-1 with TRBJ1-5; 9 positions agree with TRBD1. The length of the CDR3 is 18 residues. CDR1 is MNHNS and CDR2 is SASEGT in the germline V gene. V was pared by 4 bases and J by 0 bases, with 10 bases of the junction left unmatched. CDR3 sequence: CASSADGTGLYSNQPQHF. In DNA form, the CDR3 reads TGTGCCAGCAGTGCCGACGGGACAGGGCTTTATAGCAATCAGCCCCAGCATTTT.

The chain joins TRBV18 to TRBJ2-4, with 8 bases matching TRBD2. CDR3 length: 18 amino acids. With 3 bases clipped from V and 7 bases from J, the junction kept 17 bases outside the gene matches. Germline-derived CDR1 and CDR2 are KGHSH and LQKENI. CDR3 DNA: TGTGCCAGCTCACCTCTCAGGGCTAGCGGGCCTCCGGGGAACATTCAGTACTTC. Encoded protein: CASSPLRASGPPGNIQYF.

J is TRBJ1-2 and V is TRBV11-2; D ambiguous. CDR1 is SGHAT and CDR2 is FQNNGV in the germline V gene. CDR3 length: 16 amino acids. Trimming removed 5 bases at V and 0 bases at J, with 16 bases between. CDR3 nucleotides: TGTGCCAGCAGCCATCTCCGTCGAACTCCTAACTATGGCTACACCTTC. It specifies CASSHLRRTPNYGYTF.

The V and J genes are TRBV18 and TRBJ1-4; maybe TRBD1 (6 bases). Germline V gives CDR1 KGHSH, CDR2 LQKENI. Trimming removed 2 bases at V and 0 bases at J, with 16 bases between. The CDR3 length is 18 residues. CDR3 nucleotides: TGTGCCAGCTCACCATTTAGGGGGTCCATTGCAACTAATGAAAAACTGTTTTTT. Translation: CASSPFRGSIATNEKLFF.

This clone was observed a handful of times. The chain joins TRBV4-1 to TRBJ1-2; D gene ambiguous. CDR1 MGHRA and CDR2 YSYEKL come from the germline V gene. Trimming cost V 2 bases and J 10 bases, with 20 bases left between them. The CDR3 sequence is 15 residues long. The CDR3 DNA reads TGCGCCAGCAGCCAACCCTGGAGGGAGAGTAATGCCTACACCTTC. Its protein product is CASSQPWRESNAYTF.

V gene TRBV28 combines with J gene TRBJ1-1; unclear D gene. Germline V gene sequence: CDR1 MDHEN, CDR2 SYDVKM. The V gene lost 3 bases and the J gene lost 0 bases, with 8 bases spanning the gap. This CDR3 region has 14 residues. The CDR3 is CASSLYGVNTEAFF. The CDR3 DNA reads TGTGCCAGCAGTTTGTACGGGGTGAACACTGAAGCTTTCTTT.

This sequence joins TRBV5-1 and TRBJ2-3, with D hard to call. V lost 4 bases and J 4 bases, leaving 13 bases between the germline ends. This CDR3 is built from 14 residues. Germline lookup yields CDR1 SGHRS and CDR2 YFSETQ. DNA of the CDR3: TGCGCCAGCAGCCTCAAAAACAGTGCAGATACGCAGTATTTT. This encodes CASSLKNSADTQYF.

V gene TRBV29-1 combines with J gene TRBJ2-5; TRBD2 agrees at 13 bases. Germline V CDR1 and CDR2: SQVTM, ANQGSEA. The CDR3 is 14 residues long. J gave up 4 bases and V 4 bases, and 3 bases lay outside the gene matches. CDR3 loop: CSVGTSGSGETQYF. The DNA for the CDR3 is TGCAGCGTTGGGACTAGCGGGAGTGGAGAGACCCAGTACTTC.

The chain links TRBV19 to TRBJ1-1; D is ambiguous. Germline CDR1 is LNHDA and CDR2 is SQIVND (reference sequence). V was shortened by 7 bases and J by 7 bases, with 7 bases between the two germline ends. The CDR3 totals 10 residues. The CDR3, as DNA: TGTGCCAGTACTTCCGGTGAAGCTTTCTTT. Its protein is CASTSGEAFF.

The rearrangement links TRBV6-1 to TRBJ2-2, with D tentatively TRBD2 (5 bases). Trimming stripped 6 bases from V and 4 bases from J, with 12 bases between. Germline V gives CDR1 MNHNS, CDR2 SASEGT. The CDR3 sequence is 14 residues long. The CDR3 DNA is TGTGCCAGCAGCTCGCCGGGAACCACCGGGGAGCTGTTTTTT. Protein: CASSSPGTTGELFF.

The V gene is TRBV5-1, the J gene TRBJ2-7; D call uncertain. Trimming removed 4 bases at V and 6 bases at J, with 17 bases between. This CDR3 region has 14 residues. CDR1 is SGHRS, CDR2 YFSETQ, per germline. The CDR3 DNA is TGCGCCAGCAGCCCGCGCGGCCCCCCGGGCGAGCAGTACTTC. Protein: CASSPRGPPGEQYF.

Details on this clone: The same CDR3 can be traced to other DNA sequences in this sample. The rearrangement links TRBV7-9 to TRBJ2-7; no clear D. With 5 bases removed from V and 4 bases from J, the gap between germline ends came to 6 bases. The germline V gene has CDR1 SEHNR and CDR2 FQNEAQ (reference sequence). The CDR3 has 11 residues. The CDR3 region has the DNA TGTGCCAGCAGCCTAGAGTACGAGCAGTACTTC. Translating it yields CASSLEYEQYF.

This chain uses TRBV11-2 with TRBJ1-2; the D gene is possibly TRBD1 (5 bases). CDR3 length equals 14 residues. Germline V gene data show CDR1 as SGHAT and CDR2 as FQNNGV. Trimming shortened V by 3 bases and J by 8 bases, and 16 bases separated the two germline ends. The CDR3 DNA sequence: TGTGCCAGCAGCTTGAGCACCCCGACAGAAGGCTACACCTTC. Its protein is CASSLSTPTEGYTF.

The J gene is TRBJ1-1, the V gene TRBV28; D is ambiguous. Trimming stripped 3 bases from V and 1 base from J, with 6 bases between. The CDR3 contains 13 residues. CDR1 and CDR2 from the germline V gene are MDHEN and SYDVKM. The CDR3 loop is CASSFRTNTEAFF. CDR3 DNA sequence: TGTGCCAGCAGTTTCCGGACGAACACTGAAGCTTTCTTT.

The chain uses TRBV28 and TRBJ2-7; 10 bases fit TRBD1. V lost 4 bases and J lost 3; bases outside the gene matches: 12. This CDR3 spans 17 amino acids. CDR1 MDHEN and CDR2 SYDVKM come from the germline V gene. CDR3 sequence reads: CASSSTPGQGGGYEQYF. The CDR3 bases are TGTGCCAGCAGTTCGACCCCCGGACAGGGGGGGGGCTACGAGCAGTACTTC.

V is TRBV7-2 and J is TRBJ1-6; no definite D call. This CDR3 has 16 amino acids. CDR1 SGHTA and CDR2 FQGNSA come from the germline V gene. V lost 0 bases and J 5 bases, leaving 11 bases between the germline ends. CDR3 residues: CASSLAVGRNNSPLHF. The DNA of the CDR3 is TGTGCCAGCAGCTTAGCCGTTGGACGGAATAATTCACCCCTCCACTTT.

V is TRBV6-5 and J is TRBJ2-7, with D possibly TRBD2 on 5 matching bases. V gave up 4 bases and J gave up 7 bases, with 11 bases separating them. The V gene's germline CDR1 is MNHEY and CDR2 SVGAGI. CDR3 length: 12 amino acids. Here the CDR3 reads CASSSYSGEQYF. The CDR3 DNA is TGTGCCAGCAGTTCTTATTCGGGGGAGCAGTACTTC.

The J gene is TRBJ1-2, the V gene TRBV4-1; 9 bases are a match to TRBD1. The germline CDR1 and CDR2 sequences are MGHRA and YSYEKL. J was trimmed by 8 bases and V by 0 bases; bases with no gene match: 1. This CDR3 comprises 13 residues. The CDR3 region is CASSQEGTGGYTF. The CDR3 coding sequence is TGCGCCAGCAGCCAAGAGGGGACAGGGGGCTACACCTTC.

The CDR3 region is CASSLGEGTGAYEQYF. CDR3 DNA: TGTGCCAGCAGCTTAGGAGAGGGAACGGGCGCCTACGAGCAGTACTTC. The V call is TRBV7-2, the J call TRBJ2-7; the D gene is possibly TRBD2 (5 bases). V lost 1 base and J 2 bases, leaving 15 bases between the germline ends. The CDR3 contains 16 residues. From germline, CDR1 is SGHTA and CDR2 FQGNSA.

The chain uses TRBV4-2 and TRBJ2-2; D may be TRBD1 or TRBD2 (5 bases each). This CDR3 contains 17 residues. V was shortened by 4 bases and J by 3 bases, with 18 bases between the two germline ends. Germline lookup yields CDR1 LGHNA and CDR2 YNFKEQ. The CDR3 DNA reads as TGTGCCAGCAGCCCACGCCTCGGGGCCGGGGACACCGGGGAGCTGTTTTTT. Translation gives CASSPRLGAGDTGELFF.

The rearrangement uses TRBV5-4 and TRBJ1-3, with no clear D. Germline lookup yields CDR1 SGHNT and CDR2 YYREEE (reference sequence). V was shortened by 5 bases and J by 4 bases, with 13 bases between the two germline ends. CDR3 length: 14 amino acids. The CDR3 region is CASRPDRTGNTIYF. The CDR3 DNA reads TGTGCCAGCAGACCTGACCGTACCGGAAACACCATATATTTT.

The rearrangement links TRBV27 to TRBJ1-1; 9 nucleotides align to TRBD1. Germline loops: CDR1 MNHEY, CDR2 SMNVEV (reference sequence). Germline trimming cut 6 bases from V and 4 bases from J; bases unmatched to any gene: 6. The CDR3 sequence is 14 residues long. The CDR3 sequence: CASRSGTGSTEAFF. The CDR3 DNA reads TGTGCCAGCAGATCCGGGACAGGGTCCACTGAAGCTTTCTTT.